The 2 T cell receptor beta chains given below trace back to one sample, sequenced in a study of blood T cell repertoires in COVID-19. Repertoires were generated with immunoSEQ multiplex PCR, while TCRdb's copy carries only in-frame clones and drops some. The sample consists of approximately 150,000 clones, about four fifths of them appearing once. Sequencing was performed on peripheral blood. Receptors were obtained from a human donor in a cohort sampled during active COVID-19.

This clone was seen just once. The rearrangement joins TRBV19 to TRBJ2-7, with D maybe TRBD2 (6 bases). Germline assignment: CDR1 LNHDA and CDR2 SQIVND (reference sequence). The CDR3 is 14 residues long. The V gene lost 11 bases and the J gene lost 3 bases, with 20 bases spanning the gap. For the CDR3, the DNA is TGTGCCTGTTCTCGGGGGACCTATTACTACGAGCAGTACTTC. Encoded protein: CACSRGTYYYEQYF.

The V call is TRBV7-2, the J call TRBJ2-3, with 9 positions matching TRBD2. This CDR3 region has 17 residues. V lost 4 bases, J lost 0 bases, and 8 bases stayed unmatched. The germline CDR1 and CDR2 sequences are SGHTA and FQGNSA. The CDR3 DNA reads TGTGCCAGCAGCTCCGAGGCGGGAGGGCTAAGCACAGATACGCAGTATTTT. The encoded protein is CASSSEAGGLSTDTQYF.